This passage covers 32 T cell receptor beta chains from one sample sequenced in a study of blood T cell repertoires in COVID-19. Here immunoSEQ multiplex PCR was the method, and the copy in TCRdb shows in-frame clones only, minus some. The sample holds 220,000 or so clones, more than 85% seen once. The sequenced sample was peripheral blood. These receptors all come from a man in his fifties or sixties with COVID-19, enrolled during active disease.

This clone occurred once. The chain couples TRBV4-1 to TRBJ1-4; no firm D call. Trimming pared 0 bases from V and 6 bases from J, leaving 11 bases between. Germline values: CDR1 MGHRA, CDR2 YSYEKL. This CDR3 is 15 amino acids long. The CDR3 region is CASSQDPEGYEKLFF. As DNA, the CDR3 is TGCGCCAGCAGCCAAGATCCAGAGGGATATGAAAAACTGTTTTTT.

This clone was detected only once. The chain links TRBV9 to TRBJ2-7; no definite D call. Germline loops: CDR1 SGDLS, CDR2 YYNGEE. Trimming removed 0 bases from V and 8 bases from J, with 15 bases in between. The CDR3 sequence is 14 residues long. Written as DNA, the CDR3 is TGTGCCAGCAGCGTAGACCAACACCCGAACCAGCAGTACTTC. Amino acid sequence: CASSVDQHPNQQYF.

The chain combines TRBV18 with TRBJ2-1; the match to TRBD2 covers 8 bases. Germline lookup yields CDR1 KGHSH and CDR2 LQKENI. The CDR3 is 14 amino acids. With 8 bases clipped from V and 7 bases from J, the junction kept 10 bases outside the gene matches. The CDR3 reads CASASGSTVNEQFF. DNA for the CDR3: TGTGCCAGCGCGAGCGGGAGCACGGTGAATGAGCAGTTCTTC.

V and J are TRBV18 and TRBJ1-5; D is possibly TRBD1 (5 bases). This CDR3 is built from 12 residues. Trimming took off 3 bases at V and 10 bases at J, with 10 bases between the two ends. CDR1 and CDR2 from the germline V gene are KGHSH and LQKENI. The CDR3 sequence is CASSPQGNPQHF. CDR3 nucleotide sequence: TGTGCCAGCTCACCTCAGGGTAACCCCCAGCATTTT.

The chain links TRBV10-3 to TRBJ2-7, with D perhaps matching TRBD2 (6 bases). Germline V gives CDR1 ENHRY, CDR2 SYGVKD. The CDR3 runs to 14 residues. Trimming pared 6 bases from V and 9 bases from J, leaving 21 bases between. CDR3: CAIRDVGAGAGQYF. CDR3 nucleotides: TGTGCCATCAGGGACGTCGGAGCGGGCGCCGGGCAGTACTTC.

CDR3 coding DNA: TGTGCCAGCAGTTTACTAGCGGGAGGCGACAATGAGCAGTTCTTC. It translates to CASSLLAGGDNEQFF. The chain is built from TRBV28 and TRBJ2-1, with TRBD2 matching 11 bases. Germline CDR1 MDHEN, CDR2 SYDVKM. The J segment lost 5 bases and the V segment lost 2 bases, leaving 2 bases of the junction unmatched. The CDR3 sequence is 15 residues long.

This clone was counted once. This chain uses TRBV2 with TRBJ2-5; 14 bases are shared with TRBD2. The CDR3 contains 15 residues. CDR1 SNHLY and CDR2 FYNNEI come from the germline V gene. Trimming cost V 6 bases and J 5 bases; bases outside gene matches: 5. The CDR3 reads CASRRLAGGRETQYF. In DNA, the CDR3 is TGTGCCAGCAGGAGACTAGCGGGGGGGCGTGAGACCCAGTACTTC.

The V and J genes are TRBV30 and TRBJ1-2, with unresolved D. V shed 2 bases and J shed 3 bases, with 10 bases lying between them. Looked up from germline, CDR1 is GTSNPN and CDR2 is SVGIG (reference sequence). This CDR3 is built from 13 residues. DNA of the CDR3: TGTGCCTGGAGTAGGACGCGGGACTATGGCTACACCTTC. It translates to CAWSRTRDYGYTF. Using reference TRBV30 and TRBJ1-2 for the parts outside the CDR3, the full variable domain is SQTIHQWPATLVQPVGSPLSLECTVEGTSNPNLYWYRQAAGRGLQLLFYSVGIGQISSEVPQNLSASRPQDRQFILSSKKLLLSDSGFYLCAWSRTRDYGYTFGSGTRLTVV.

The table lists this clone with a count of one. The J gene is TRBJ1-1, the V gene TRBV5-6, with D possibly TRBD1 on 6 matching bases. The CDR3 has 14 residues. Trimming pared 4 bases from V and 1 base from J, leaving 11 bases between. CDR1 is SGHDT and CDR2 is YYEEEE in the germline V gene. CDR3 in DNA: TGTGCCAGCAGCCACTGGACAGCGAACACTGAAGCTTTCTTT. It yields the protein CASSHWTANTEAFF.

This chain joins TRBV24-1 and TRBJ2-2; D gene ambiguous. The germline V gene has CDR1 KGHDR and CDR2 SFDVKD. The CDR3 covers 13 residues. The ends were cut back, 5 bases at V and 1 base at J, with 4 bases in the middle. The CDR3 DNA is TGTGCCACCAGTGGAGTGAACACCGGGGAGCTGTTTTTT. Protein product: CATSGVNTGELFF.

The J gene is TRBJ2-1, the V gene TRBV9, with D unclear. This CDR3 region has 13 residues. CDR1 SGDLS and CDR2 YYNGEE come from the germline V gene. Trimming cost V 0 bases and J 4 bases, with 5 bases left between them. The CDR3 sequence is CASSVGRYNEQFF. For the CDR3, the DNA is TGTGCCAGCAGCGTAGGGCGGTACAATGAGCAGTTCTTC. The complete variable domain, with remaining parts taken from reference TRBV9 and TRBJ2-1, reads DSGVTQTPKHLITATGQRVTLRCSPRSGDLSVYWYQQSLDQGLQFLIQYYNGEERAKGNILERFSAQQFPDLHSELNLSSLELGDSALYFCASSVGRYNEQFFGPGTRLTVL.

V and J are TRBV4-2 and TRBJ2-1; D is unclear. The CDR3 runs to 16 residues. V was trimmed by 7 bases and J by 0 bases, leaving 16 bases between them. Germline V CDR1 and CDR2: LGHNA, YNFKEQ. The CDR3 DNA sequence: TGTGCCAGCACCTTTAGTCTAGTCCGCTCCTACAATGAGCAGTTCTTC. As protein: CASTFSLVRSYNEQFF.

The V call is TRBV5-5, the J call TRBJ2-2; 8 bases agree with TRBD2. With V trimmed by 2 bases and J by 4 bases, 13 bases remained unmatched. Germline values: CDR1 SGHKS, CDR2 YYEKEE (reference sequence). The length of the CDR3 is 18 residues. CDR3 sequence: CASSFLPPGLAGTGELFF. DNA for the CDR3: TGTGCCAGCAGCTTTCTCCCTCCCGGACTAGCTGGCACCGGGGAGCTGTTTTTT.

The CDR3 spells CATSPSGPYNEQFF. CDR3 nucleotide sequence: TGTGCCACCAGTCCGTCAGGGCCCTACAATGAGCAGTTCTTC. This chain uses TRBV24-1 with TRBJ2-1; D is perhaps TRBD1 (5 bases). The CDR3 consists of 14 residues. Per germline, CDR1 KGHDR and CDR2 SFDVKD. V shed 6 bases and J shed 2 bases, with 10 bases lying between them.

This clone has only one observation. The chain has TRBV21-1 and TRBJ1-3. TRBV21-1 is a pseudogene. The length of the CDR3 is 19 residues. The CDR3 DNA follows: TGTGCCAGCAGCAAAAAGGAGGGGACGAGAGGGGATTCTGGAAACACCATATATTTT. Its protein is CASSKKEGTRGDSGNTIYF.

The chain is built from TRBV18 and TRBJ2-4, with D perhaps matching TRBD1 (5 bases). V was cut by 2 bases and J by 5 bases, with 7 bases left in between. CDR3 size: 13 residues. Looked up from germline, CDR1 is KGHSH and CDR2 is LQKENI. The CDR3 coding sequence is TGTGCCAGCTCACCAGGGGCGGAAAACATTCAGTACTTC. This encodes CASSPGAENIQYF.

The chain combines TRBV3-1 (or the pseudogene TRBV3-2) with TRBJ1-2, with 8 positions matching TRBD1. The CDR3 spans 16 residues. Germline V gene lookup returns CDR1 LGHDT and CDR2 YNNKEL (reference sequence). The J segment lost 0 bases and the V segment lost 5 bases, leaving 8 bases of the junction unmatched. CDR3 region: CASSDDRDRTNYGYTF. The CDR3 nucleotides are TGTGCCAGCAGCGACGACCGGGACAGGACTAACTATGGCTACACCTTC.

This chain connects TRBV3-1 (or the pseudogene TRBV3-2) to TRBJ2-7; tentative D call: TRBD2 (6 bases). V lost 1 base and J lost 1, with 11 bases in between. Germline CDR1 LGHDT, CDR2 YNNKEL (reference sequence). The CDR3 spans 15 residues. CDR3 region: CASSQGVGGSYEQYF. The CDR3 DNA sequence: TGTGCCAGCAGCCAAGGAGTCGGGGGTTCCTACGAGCAGTACTTC.

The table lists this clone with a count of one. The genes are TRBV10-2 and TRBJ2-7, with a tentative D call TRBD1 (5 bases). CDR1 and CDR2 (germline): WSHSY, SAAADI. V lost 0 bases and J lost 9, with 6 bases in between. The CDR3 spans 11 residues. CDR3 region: CASSESGLQYF. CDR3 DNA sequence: TGCGCCAGCAGTGAGTCGGGGCTGCAGTACTTC.

DNA for the CDR3: TGTGCCAGCAGTTTAGCGGGGCACGGAAACACCATATATTTT. Protein product: CASSLAGHGNTIYF. The chain employs TRBV27 and TRBJ1-3, with D possibly matching TRBD1 (5 bases). There are 14 residues in the CDR3. Trimming removed 2 bases at V and 4 bases at J, with 9 bases between. Germline loops: CDR1 MNHEY, CDR2 SMNVEV (reference sequence).

The CDR3 here is CATSRAAGLEELFF. CDR3 DNA: TGTGCCACCAGCAGAGCTGCGGGACTCGAGGAACTGTTTTTT. The genes are TRBV15 and TRBJ1-4, with TRBD1 as a possible D gene (5 bases). Germline loops: CDR1 LNHNV, CDR2 YYDKDF (reference sequence). This CDR3 has 14 amino acids. The V end lost 1 base, the J end lost 12 bases, and 15 bases lay between the germline ends.

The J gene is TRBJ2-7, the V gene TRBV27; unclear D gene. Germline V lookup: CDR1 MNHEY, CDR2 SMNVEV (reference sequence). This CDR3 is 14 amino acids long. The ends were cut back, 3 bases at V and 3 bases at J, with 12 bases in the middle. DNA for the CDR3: TGTGCCAGCAGTTTCTCTCCCAACAACTACGAGCAGTACTTC. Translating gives CASSFSPNNYEQYF.

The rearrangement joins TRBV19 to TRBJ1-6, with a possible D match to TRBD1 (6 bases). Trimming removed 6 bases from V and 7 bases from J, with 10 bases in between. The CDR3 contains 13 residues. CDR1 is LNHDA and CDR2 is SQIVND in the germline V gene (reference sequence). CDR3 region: CASRNRENSPLHF. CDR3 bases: TGTGCCAGTAGGAACAGGGAAAATTCACCCCTCCACTTT.

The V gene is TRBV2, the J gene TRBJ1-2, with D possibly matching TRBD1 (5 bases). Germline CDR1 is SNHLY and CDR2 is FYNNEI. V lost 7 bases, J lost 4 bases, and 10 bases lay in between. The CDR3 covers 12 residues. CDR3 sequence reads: CASKVGPYGYTF. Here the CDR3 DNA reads TGTGCCAGCAAAGTGGGGCCCTATGGCTACACCTTC.

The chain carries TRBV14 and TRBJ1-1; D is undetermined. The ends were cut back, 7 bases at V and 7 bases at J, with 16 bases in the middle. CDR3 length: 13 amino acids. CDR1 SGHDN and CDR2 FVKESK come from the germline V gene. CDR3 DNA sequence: TGTGCCAGCACTATCGGGAACGGTATTGAAGCTTTCTTT. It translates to CASTIGNGIEAFF.

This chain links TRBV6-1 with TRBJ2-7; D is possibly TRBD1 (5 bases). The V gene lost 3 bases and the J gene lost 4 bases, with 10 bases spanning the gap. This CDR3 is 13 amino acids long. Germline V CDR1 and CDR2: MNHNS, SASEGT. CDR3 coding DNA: TGTGCCAGCAGTGAGACAGACTTTTACGAGCAGTACTTC. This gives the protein CASSETDFYEQYF.

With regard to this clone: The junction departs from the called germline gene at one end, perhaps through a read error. The CDR3 nucleotides read TGTGCCAGCAGTCAAGGACAGGGGCTCCTCCAAGAGACCCAGTACTTC. Amino acids: CASSQGQGLLQETQYF. This chain joins TRBV4-2 and TRBJ2-5; 9 nucleotides line up with TRBD1. Looked up from germline, CDR1 is LGHNA and CDR2 is YNFKEQ. The CDR3 has 16 amino acids.

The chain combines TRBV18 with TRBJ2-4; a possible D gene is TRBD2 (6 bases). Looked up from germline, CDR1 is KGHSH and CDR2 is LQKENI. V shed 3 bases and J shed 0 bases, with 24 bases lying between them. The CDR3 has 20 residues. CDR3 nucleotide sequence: TGTGCCAGCTCACCTAGACATCCGGGGGACGGTACTATAGCCAAAAACATTCAGTACTTC. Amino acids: CASSPRHPGDGTIAKNIQYF.

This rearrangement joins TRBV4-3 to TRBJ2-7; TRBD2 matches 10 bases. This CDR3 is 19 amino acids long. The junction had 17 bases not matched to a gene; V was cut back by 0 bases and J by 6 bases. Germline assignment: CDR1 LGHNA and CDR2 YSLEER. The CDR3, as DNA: TGCGCCAGCAGCCAAGAGACGTCGGGTCTAGCGGGAGTGTCGGGCGAGCAGTACTTC. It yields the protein CASSQETSGLAGVSGEQYF.

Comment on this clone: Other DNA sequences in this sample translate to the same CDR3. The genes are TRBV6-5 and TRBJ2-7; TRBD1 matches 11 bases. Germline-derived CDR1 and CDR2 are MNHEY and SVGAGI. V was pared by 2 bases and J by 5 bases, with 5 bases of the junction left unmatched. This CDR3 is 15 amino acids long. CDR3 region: CASSYVGQGAHEQYF. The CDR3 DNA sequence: TGTGCCAGCAGTTACGTAGGACAGGGGGCTCACGAGCAGTACTTC.

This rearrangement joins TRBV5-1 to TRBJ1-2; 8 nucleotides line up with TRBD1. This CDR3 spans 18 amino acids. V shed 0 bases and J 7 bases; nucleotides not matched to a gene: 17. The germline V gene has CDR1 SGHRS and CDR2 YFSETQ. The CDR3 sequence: CASSLEGIDRGGLSGYTF. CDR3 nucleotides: TGCGCCAGCAGCTTGGAGGGTATCGACAGGGGCGGTCTGAGTGGCTACACCTTC.

The CDR3 DNA reads TGTGCCAGCAGTTCCCTAGGTGAAAAACTGTTTTTT. Its protein is CASSSLGEKLFF. This rearrangement joins TRBV27 to TRBJ1-4; D not resolved. In germline, CDR1 is MNHEY, CDR2 SMNVEV (reference sequence). The CDR3 spans 12 residues. V lost 4 bases, J lost 7 bases, and 7 bases lay in between.